This note documents a single T cell receptor (beta chain) sequence. Germline CDR1 reads GTSNPN; CDR2 reads SVGIG (reference sequence). The CDR3 is made up of 17 amino acids. Trimming at V came to 2 bases and at J to 1 base, leaving 5 bases not matched to a gene. The data derive from a study of blood T cell repertoires in COVID-19. Study information: Samples representing acute and convalescent COVID-19 were sourced from the United States, Italy and Spain. PBMCs, B-cell-depleted T cells, or T cells provided the cDNA or gDNA that made up the material.

Under the authors' procedure: Amplification of reference gene primers provided the estimated nucleated cell counts. Libraries were prepared by immunoSEQ multiplex PCR; TCRdb keeps only in-frame clonotypes and omits some of them. That table gives V, J and clone size, and the DNA gave D and trimming. The sample shows 110,000 to 150,000 clones, around 78% of them seen only once. The sequencing sample was made of peripheral blood. The chain employs TRBV30 and TRBJ2-6, with 10 bases aligning to TRBD2. The TCR sequence derives from a woman aged 60-75 years with acute or convalescent COVID-19. CDR3 sequence: CAWSFLAGVSGANVLTF. DNA for the CDR3: TGTGCCTGGAGTTTCCTAGCGGGAGTTTCTGGGGCCAACGTCCTGACTTTC.